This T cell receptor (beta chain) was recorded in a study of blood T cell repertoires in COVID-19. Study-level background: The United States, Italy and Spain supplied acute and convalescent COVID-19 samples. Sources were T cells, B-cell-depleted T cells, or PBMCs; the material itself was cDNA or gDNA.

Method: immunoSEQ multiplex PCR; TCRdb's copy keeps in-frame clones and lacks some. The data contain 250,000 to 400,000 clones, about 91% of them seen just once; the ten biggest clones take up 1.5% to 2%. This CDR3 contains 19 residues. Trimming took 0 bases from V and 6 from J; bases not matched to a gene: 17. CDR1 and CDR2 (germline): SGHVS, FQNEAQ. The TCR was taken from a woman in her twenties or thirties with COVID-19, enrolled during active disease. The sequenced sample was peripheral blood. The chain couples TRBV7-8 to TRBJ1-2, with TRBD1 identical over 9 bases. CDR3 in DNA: TGTGCCAGCAGCTTAGCCCGGGCACCGGGACAGGGACGACGAGATGGCTACACCTTC. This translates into CASSLARAPGQGRRDGYTF.